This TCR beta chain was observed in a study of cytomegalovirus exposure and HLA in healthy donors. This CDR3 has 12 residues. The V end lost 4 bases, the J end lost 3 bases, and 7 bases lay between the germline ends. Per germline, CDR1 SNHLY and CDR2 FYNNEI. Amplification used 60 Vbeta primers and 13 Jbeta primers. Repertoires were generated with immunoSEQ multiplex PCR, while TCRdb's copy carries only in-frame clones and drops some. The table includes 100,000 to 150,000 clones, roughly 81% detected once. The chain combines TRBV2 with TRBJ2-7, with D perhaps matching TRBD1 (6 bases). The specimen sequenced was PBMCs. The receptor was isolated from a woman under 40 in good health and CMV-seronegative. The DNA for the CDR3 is TGTGCCAGCAGTGCACAGGGCTACGAGCAGTACTTC. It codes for CASSAQGYEQYF.